The clone carrying this T cell receptor (beta chain) was seen a few times. The data were obtained in a study of cytomegalovirus exposure and HLA in healthy donors. The PCR was carried out with 60 Vbeta primers and 13 Jbeta primers. Here immunoSEQ multiplex PCR was the method, and the copy in TCRdb shows in-frame clones only, minus some. The sample lists some 120,000 clones; around 70% were seen once. This CDR3 is built from 14 residues. Trimming left V 8 bases short and J 3 bases short, with 13 bases between. Germline V gives CDR1 SNHLY, CDR2 FYNNEI. Sequencing was performed on PBMCs. The source is a man aged 30 to 39 in good health and CMV-seropositive. V is TRBV2 and J is TRBJ1-4, with D unresolved. The CDR3 nucleotides are TGTGCCAGCGCTAGGGAGATTGCTAATGAAAAACTGTTTTTT. This sequence encodes CASAREIANEKLFF. The entire variable domain, with the rest obtained from reference TRBV2 and TRBJ1-4, is as follows: EPEVTQTPSHQVTQMGQEVILRCVPISNHLYFYWYRQILGQKVEFLVSFYNNEISEKSEIFDDQFSVERPDGSNFTLKIRSTKLEDSAMYFCASAREIANEKLFFGSGTQLSVL.